This T cell receptor (beta chain) was profiled in a study of T cell responses to AZD1222 COVID-19 vaccine. This table comes from immunoSEQ multiplex PCR, and its TCRdb copy is limited to in-frame clones, with some not included. This sample has some 130,000 clones, with over 85% found just once. About this clone: Antigen: not known.

The ends were cut back, 2 bases at V and 0 bases at J, with 8 bases in the middle. Germline V gene lookup returns CDR1 MNHEY and CDR2 SMNVEV (reference sequence). The CDR3 runs 16 residues. Notes on the study in general: All repertoire sampling was performed exclusively after the peak T cell response.

The chain joins TRBV27 to TRBJ2-6; D uncertain. The TCR was taken from an adult in good health. The source material was peripheral blood, sampled on day 0 of AZD1222 vaccination. In DNA form, the CDR3 reads TGTGCCAGCAGTTTAATACGGAGCTCTGGGGCCAACGTCCTGACTTTC. It specifies CASSLIRSSGANVLTF.